The clone carrying this TCR beta chain was seen a single time. What it recognizes is unknown. The source of the sample is a study of cytomegalovirus exposure and HLA in healthy donors. This CDR3 has 14 residues. From germline, CDR1 is LNHNV and CDR2 YYDKDF (reference sequence). Study-wide results and caveats: A list of around 160 TCR beta chains associated with cytomegalovirus was given.

The study ran its PCR with 60 Vbeta and 13 Jbeta primers. Profiled with immunoSEQ multiplex PCR; TCRdb holds only in-frame clones, not every one. The sample contains just over 95,000 clones, about 78% of which appear only once. The receptor comes from a woman aged 40 to 55 in good health and CMV-seropositive. This rearrangement joins TRBV15 to TRBJ2-5; D call uncertain. The end of the DNA is better explained by TRBJ2-7, so the J call may be wrong. Source material: PBMCs. DNA of the CDR3: TGTGCCACCAGCGCTCCCCCAATCTCCTACGAGCAGTACTTC. Amino acid sequence: CATSAPPISYEQYF.